This T cell receptor beta chain stems from a study of T cell repertoires in cytomegalovirus infection (dated by TCRdb to the late 2010s). In terms of the full investigation: The HLA type of each donor mattered for the analysis, because public TCR beta signatures pointed to carriage of CMV infection along with the matching HLA type.

Cut back by 0 bases and 10 bases, the V and J ends lie 13 bases apart. The germline V gene specifies MGHRA as CDR1 and YSYEKL as CDR2. Taken from cysteine to phenylalanine, the CDR3 has 15 residues. Just CDR3 DNA is preserved here, 45 bases in frame from base 1. This clonotype has ten or more counts. The target of this receptor is not known. It has no much larger one-base neighbor in the sample; base qualities were not kept. The reads were generated on an Illumina HiSeq 1500. TCRdb itself trimmed the public reads at Q25 with fastp, ran MiXCR and retained productive beta chains. When rows share a CDR3 protein, they turn into one entry using the most common DNA and genes. The sample contains 310,000 or so distinct CDR3 sequences, roughly 16% of them found a single time. Around 12% of the sample is in the top ten clones. Here is what the overall study found, with its caveats: In the ex vivo response, HLA-C-restricted CMV-specific TCR beta clonotypes were dominant, and in two of eight donors the single most frequent clonotype came from this HLA-C-restricted group. In both this cohort and an independent cohort of some 370 donors, the cumulative frequency of public TCR beta family members distinguished carriers of CMV infection plus the relevant HLA type.

The material sequenced was PBMCs. The TCR was taken from a human donor in good health (CMV status not recorded). Some clones in this sample may be carry-over from other donors' samples. This receptor chain uses TRBV4-1 and TRBJ1-6; no D gene call is confident. The DNA is as follows: TGCGCCAGCAGCCAAGAGGGTTCACGAAGCTCACCCCTCCACTTT. This is translated as CASSQEGSRSSPLHF.